The subject of this entry is one TCR beta chain. The source of the sample is a study of preoperative IRX-2 immunotherapy in early breast cancer. The CDR3 is made up of 16 amino acids. From germline, CDR1 is MNHGY and CDR2 SAAAGT. V was clipped by 8 bases and J by 3 bases, with 22 bases between them. Assay used: immunoSEQ multiplex PCR; TCRdb lists only in-frame clones, some missing. The repertoire holds tens of thousands of clones, with just under 90% as singletons. As for treatment: preoperative locoregional IRX-2 cytokine immunotherapy. This clonotype originated in a human donor with breast cancer. The specimen comprised tumor tissue, sampled after IRX-2 immunotherapy. This sequence joins TRBV6-8 and TRBJ1-1; weak D call: TRBD1 (6 bases). Written as DNA, the CDR3 is TGTGCCAGCGGGGGGCGGGGCCCGGGCCGTGACACTGAAGCTTTCTTT. Translated, it gives CASGGRGPGRDTEAFF.